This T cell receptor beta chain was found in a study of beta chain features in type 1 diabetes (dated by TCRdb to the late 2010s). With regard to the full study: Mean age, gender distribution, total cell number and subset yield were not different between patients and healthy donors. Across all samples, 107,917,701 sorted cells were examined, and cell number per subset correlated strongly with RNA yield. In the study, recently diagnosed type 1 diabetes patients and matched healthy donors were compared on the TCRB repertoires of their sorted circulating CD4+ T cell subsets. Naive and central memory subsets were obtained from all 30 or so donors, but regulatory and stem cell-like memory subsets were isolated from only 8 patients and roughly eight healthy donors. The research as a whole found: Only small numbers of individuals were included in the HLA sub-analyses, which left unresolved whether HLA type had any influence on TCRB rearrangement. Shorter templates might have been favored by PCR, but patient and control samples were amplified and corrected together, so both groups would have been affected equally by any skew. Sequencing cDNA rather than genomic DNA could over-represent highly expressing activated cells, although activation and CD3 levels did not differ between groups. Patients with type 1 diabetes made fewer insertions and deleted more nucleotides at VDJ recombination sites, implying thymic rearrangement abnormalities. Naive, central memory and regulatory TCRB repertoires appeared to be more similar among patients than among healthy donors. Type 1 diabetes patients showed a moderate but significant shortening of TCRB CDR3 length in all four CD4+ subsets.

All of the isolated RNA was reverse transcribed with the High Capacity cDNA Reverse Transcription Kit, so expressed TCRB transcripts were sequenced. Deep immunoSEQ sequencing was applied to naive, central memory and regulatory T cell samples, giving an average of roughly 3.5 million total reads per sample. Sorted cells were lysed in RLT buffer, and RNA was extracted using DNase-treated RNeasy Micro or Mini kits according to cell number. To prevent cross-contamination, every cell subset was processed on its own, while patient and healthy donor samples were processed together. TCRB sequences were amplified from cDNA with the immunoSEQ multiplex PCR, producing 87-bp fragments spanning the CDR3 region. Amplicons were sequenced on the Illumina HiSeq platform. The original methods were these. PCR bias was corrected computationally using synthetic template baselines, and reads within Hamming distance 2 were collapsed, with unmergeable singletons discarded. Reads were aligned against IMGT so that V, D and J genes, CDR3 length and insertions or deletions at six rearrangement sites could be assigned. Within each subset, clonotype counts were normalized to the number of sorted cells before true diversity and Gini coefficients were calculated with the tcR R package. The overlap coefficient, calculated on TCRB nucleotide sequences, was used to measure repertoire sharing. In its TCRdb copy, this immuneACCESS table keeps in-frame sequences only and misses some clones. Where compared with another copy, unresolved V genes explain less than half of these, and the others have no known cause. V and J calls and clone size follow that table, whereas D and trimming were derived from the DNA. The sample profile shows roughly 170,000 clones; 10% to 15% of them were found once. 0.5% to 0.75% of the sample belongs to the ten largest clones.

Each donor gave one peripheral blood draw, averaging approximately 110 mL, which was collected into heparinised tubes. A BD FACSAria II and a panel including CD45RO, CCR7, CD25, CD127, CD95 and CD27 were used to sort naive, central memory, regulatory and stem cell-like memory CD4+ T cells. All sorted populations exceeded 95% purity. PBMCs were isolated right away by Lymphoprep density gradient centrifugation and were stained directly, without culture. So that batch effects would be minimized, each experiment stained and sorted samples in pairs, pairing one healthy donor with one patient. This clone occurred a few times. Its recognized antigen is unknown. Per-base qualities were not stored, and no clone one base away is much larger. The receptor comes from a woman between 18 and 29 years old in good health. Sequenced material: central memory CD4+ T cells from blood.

The DNA sequence is as follows: TGTACAACGAGGGGGGGGACAGGGCGACACTATGGCTACACCTTC. This sequence encodes CTTRGGTGRHYGYTF. The rearrangement joined TRBV6-5 to TRBJ1-2; 9 junctional bases match TRBD1. From its cysteine to its phenylalanine, the CDR3 spans 15 amino acids. Only CDR3 DNA remains: 45 bases, in frame from the first base. From the germline V gene, CDR1 is MNHEY and CDR2 is SVGAGI.